The T cell receptor beta chain described here comes from a study of T-cell memory formation after mild COVID-19 (dated by TCRdb to about 2021). A note on the overall study: TCR sequence clusters from the two donors were found to be largely donor specific. Two young, previously healthy adult volunteers made up the cohort, one male and one female. Longitudinal TCRalpha and TCRbeta repertoire sequencing tracked T-cell clones expanding and contracting after mild COVID-19 in two donors.

The sequencer was an Illumina NovaSeq 6000. TCRalpha and TCRbeta cDNA libraries were constructed by 5'RACE with constant-segment primers, with sample barcodes and unique molecular identifiers being introduced. Trizol reagent was used to extract RNA from every sample. Library amplification was performed in two PCR steps, and a second sample barcode and Illumina TruSeq adapters were introduced in the second step. The libraries were sequenced on an Illumina NovaSeq using 2 x 150 bp paired-end reads. In the paper's pipeline: The reads were demultiplexed and collapsed into UMI-guided consensus sequences using migec v1.2.7. Using mixcr v2.1.11, the UMI consensuses were aligned to TRA and TRB V and J templates and assembled into clonotypes. A clonotype was counted as expanded or contracted only if both edgeR and NoisET called the change significant, with noise models trained on biological replicates. For edgeR calls, the thresholds were a false discovery rate-adjusted p below 0.01 and a log2 fold-change of 1. As an exploratory analysis of dynamics, PCA with hierarchical clustering was applied to max-normalized trajectories of the 1000 most abundant clonotypes. The CD4 or CD8 phenotype of responding clones was assigned using the separately sequenced CD4+ and CD8+ repertoires. TCRdb's own reprocessing of the public reads used fastp at Q25 and MiXCR and kept productive beta chains. When rows share a CDR3 protein, they turn into one entry using the most common DNA and genes. These V and J calls derive from TCRdb rather than the authors' analysis. The sample contains a few hundred thousand distinct CDR3 sequences, 15% to 20% of them found a single time. Around 23% of the sample is taken by the ten largest.

What the research found in general, with its limitations: Contracting CD4+ clones were located mainly in the CM and EM memory subsets, whereas CD8+ clones were found to be enriched in EMRA. SARS-CoV-2 specificity was not confirmed for the second-wave clones peaking on day 37. The detection of some responding clones in pre-infection memory suggests that pre-existing cross-reactive memory T cells joined the SARS-CoV-2 response. Only a couple of mild cases were covered by the study, and larger cohorts that include severe cases with pre-infection samples were considered necessary. Clones that contracted from day 15 to 85 showed balanced CD4/CD8 phenotypes, whereas a second wave of clones that expanded from day 15 to 37 leaned towards CD4+.

On this clonotype itself: Its antigen remains undetermined. Nothing much larger sits one base from this clone, and base qualities are not available.

Ficoll-Paque density gradient centrifugation was used to isolate PBMCs. V is shortened by 0 bases, J by 5 bases, and the region joining them spans 10 bases. CDR1 and CDR2, per the germline V gene, are LGHNA and YSLEER. The CDR3 starts with the cysteine, ends with the phenylalanine, and has 15 residues. Only the CDR3 DNA is retained, 45 bases long and in frame from the first base. Material for sequencing was PBMCs or a T cell subset sorted from them (not recorded which). This TCR was sampled from a young man who had mild COVID-19 (a few samples of this study predate the infection). The sample titles of this study are shuffled in the database, so cell type and time point are left out; the donor was told from shared clones. This chain joins TRBV4-3 to TRBJ2-2, with the D gene not confidently named. The nucleotide sequence is given as TGCGCCAGCAGCCAAGATTTCGAGCCGACCGGGGAGCTGTTTTTT. Translated, this gives CASSQDFEPTGELFF.